A single sample is the source of the 23 T cell receptor beta chains below, sequenced in a study of CD8+ T cells in alopecia areata. As for treatment: oral pan-JAK inhibitor, 5-10 mg twice daily. Sequencing used cDNA as its template, made by extracting RNA and reverse transcribing it. Profiling relied on immunoSEQ multiplex PCR, and the TCRdb table lists in-frame clones only, not all of them. The sample lists some 180,000 clones; about 47% were seen once. The starting material was CD8+ T cells sorted from blood, obtained at approximately week 51, from a patient treated with tofacitinib. All receptors come from a human donor with alopecia areata.

The sample holds a few counts of this clone. The chain joins TRBV29-1 to TRBJ2-3, with D possibly being TRBD2 (5 bases). Germline V gives CDR1 SQVTM, CDR2 ANQGSEA. V was clipped by 3 bases and J by 1 base, with 8 bases between them. The CDR3 runs to 13 residues. The CDR3 region has the DNA TGCAGCGTTGACGACGGGGGCACAGATACGCAGTATTTT. This codes for CSVDDGGTDTQYF.

The V call is TRBV7-9, the J call TRBJ2-1; TRBD1 aligns across 12 bases. Germline V lookup: CDR1 SEHNR, CDR2 FQNEAQ (reference sequence). V lost 8 bases and J lost 8; bases outside the gene matches: 7. The CDR3 totals 14 residues. The CDR3 DNA follows: TGTGCCAGCTTACCCGGGACAGGGGGCCATGAGCAGTTCTTC. It yields the protein CASLPGTGGHEQFF.

The chain employs TRBV7-9 and TRBJ1-1; D perhaps matches TRBD1 (5 bases). There are 15 residues in the CDR3. Trimming shortened V by 3 bases and J by 2 bases, and 13 bases separated the two germline ends. The V gene's germline CDR1 is SEHNR and CDR2 FQNEAQ (reference sequence). The CDR3 loop reads CASSFLQGLNTEAFF. In nucleotides, the CDR3 is TGTGCCAGCAGCTTTCTTCAGGGTCTTAACACTGAAGCTTTCTTT. Variable domain in full (rest from reference TRBV7-9 and TRBJ1-1): DTGVSQNPRHKITKRGQNVTFRCDPISEHNRLYWYRQTLGQGPEFLTYFQNEAQLEKSRLLSDRFSAERPKGSFSTLEIQRTEQGDSAMYLCASSFLQGLNTEAFFGQGTRLTVV.

The chain uses TRBV7-9 and TRBJ2-7, with D possibly TRBD2 on 5 matching bases. Looked up from germline, CDR1 is SEHNR and CDR2 is FQNEAQ (reference sequence). The length of the CDR3 is 15 residues. Trimming cost V 2 bases and J 3 bases, with 14 bases left between them. The CDR3 reads CASSLRGLRGYEQYF. The CDR3 bases are TGTGCCAGCAGCTTACGCGGCCTTCGGGGCTACGAGCAGTACTTC.

This sequence joins TRBV5-6 and TRBJ2-1; D possibly corresponds to TRBD1 (6 bases). There are 17 residues in the CDR3. Between the trimmed V and J ends, which lost 5 bases and 7 bases, there was a span of 25 bases. From germline, CDR1 is SGHDT and CDR2 YYEEEE. The CDR3 loop reads CASSPPSQGPFLNEQFF. In nucleotides, the CDR3 is TGTGCCAGCAGTCCCCCTAGCCAGGGGCCGTTTTTAAATGAGCAGTTCTTC.

On this clone itself: The same CDR3 arises from other DNA sequences in this sample as well. This chain connects TRBV29-1 to TRBJ1-1; D gene unclear. Germline assignment: CDR1 SQVTM and CDR2 ANQGSEA. The germline V and J ends were trimmed by 4 bases and 1 base, with 4 bases remaining between them. The CDR3 is 11 amino acids. Here the CDR3 reads CSVGENTEAFF. The CDR3 DNA sequence: TGCAGCGTTGGAGAGAACACTGAAGCTTTCTTT.

V is TRBV6-1 and J is TRBJ2-3, with 15 bases aligning to TRBD2. The CDR3 contains 16 residues. V lost 1 base to trimming and J lost 4 bases; unmatched junction nucleotides: 0. In germline, CDR1 is MNHNS, CDR2 SASEGT. Here the CDR3 reads CASSEGTSGGADTQYF. DNA of the CDR3: TGTGCCAGCAGTGAAGGGACTAGCGGGGGGGCAGATACGCAGTATTTT.

This CDR3 is CAWSEGEPSYNSPLHF. The CDR3, as DNA: TGTGCCTGGAGTGAGGGGGAGCCCTCCTATAATTCACCCCTCCACTTT. This chain connects TRBV30 to TRBJ1-6; TRBD1 is a possible D gene (6 bases). Germline V gives CDR1 GTSNPN, CDR2 SVGIG (reference sequence). Trimming cost V 1 base and J 0 bases, with 10 bases left between them. The CDR3 spans 16 residues.

The chain couples TRBV20-1 to TRBJ2-7; possibly TRBD1 for D (6 bases). The CDR3 totals 11 residues. V lost 6 bases and J 7 bases, leaving 13 bases between the germline ends. Germline loops: CDR1 DFQATT, CDR2 SNEGSKA (reference sequence). Here the CDR3 reads CSALQGWEQYF. The DNA for the CDR3 is TGCAGTGCCCTTCAGGGGTGGGAGCAGTACTTC.

The V gene is TRBV6-5, the J gene TRBJ2-7, with D possibly TRBD2 on 6 matching bases. The V end was cut by 10 bases, the J end by 5 bases, with 18 bases between. The CDR3 contains 13 residues. Germline V gives CDR1 MNHEY, CDR2 SVGAGI. In DNA form, the CDR3 reads TGTGCCACCGGACCCGGGGGATCGGACGAGCAGTACTTC. It specifies CATGPGGSDEQYF.

V usage is TRBV27 and J usage is TRBJ2-3; 9 positions agree with TRBD2. The junction had 7 bases not matched to a gene; V was cut back by 2 bases and J by 4 bases. Germline CDR1 reads MNHEY; CDR2 reads SMNVEV (reference sequence). CDR3 length: 16 amino acids. CDR3 loop: CASSLVGGGAADTQYF. The CDR3 DNA is TGTGCCAGCAGTTTAGTCGGCGGGGGGGCAGCAGATACGCAGTATTTT.

The chain uses TRBV6-6 and TRBJ2-7; TRBD1 matches 9 bases. The CDR3 contains 15 residues. J gave up 5 bases and V 2 bases, and 7 bases lay outside the gene matches. Germline assignment: CDR1 MNHNY and CDR2 SVGAGI (reference sequence). This CDR3 reads CASSYSRDRAHEQYF. CDR3 nucleotide sequence: TGTGCCAGCAGTTACAGTCGGGACAGGGCCCACGAGCAGTACTTC.

The J gene is TRBJ2-4, the V gene TRBV6-6; 7 bases map to TRBD1. CDR1 and CDR2 (germline): MNHNY, SVGAGI (reference sequence). With 8 bases clipped from V and 2 bases from J, the junction kept 9 bases outside the gene matches. The CDR3 contains 15 residues. CDR3 sequence (DNA): TGTGCCAGCCTAGAACAGGGGATTTCCAAAAACATTCAGTACTTC. It codes for CASLEQGISKNIQYF.

The rearrangement links TRBV4-3 to TRBJ1-1; weak D call: TRBD1 (5 bases). The germline CDR1 and CDR2 sequences are LGHNA and YSLEER. V dropped 0 bases and J dropped 4 bases, with 6 bases sitting between them. This CDR3 has 13 residues. The CDR3 reads CASSQDQGTEAFF. As DNA, the CDR3 is TGCGCCAGCAGCCAAGATCAGGGCACTGAAGCTTTCTTT.

This clone occurred a few times. The chain carries TRBV13 and TRBJ1-4, with D unresolved. This CDR3 has 14 amino acids. CDR1 PRHDT and CDR2 FYEKMQ come from the germline V gene (reference sequence). Trimming removed 7 bases from V and 4 bases from J, with 13 bases in between. The CDR3 DNA reads TGTGCCAGCACCGAACGGTACTTTAATGAAAAACTGTTTTTT. This encodes CASTERYFNEKLFF.

This chain joins TRBV10-3 and TRBJ2-4; TRBD1 might be the D (6 bases). Germline-derived CDR1 and CDR2 are ENHRY and SYGVKD. This CDR3 spans 14 amino acids. V was clipped by 0 bases and J by 5 bases, with 8 bases between them. This CDR3 is CAISESGGENIQYF. In DNA form, the CDR3 reads TGTGCCATCAGTGAGTCAGGGGGAGAAAACATTCAGTACTTC.

This clone was observed a few times. V is TRBV21-1 and J is TRBJ2-7; TRBD1 was called by the table and not checked on the DNA. TRBV21-1 is tagged as a pseudogene. The CDR3 has 16 amino acids. CDR3 amino acids: CASSTLAGTGSYEQYF. The CDR3 nucleotides read TGTGCCAGCAGCACCCTCGCCGGGACAGGGAGCTACGAGCAGTACTTC.

In this sample, this clone turned up a few times. CDR3 sequence: CASSLSETGFEQYF. The CDR3 coding sequence is TGTGCCAGCAGTTTATCGGAGACAGGGTTCGAGCAGTACTTC. The J gene is TRBJ2-7, the V gene TRBV27; 7 bases map to TRBD1. The CDR3 runs 14 residues. After removal of 0 bases from V and 6 bases from J, the junction contained 5 bases not matched to a gene. Per the germline V gene, CDR1 is MNHEY and CDR2 is SMNVEV (reference sequence).

The rearrangement joins TRBV5-1 to TRBJ2-2, with 8 bases that match TRBD2. CDR1 is SGHRS, CDR2 YFSETQ, per germline. The CDR3 has 17 amino acids. V was pared by 0 bases and J by 0 bases, with 4 bases of the junction left unmatched. CDR3 region: CASSLAASGSNTGELFF. The CDR3 DNA sequence: TGCGCCAGCAGCTTGGCCGCTAGCGGGTCGAACACCGGGGAGCTGTTTTTT.

Only a few counts were recorded for this clone. The chain joins TRBV15 to TRBJ2-2; D is perhaps TRBD2 (5 bases). The ends were cut back, 6 bases at V and 2 bases at J, with 13 bases in the middle. The CDR3 covers 15 residues. CDR1 and CDR2 (germline): LNHNV, YYDKDF (reference sequence). As DNA, the CDR3 is TGTGCCACCAGGAGCACTGGACTTAACACCGGGGAGCTGTTTTTT. It codes for CATRSTGLNTGELFF. The complete variable domain, with remaining parts taken from reference TRBV15 and TRBJ2-2, reads DAMVIQNPRYQVTQFGKPVTLSCSQTLNHNVMYWYQQKSSQAPKLLFHYYDKDFNNEADTPDNFQSRRPNTSFCFLDIRSPGLGDTAMYLCATRSTGLNTGELFFGEGSRLTVL.

The chain joins TRBV5-4 to TRBJ2-2, with TRBD2 matching over 15 bases. J was trimmed by 6 bases and V by 5 bases; bases with no gene match: 2. The V gene's germline CDR1 is SGHNT and CDR2 YYREEE (reference sequence). CDR3 length: 15 residues. For the CDR3, the DNA is TGTGCCAGCAGTTGGACTAGCGGGGGGGCCGGGGAGCTGTTTTTT. The encoded protein is CASSWTSGGAGELFF.

This chain uses TRBV30 with TRBJ2-1; 9 bases match TRBD1. CDR1 GTSNPN and CDR2 SVGIG come from the germline V gene (reference sequence). The junction had 5 bases not matched to a gene; V was cut back by 5 bases and J by 9 bases. The CDR3 loop spans 12 amino acids. CDR3 bases: TGTGCCTGGGGCACAGGGGGCGTTGAGCAGTTCTTC. It encodes CAWGTGGVEQFF.

The CDR3, as DNA: TGTGCCAGCAGCGATGCGGGACTAGCAGAGAAGGTGTTCTTC. Encoded protein: CASSDAGLAEKVFF. The chain links TRBV5-5 to TRBJ2-1, with 9 positions matching TRBD2. V gave up 4 bases and J gave up 15 bases; unmatched junction bases: 14. The CDR3 spans 14 residues. From germline, CDR1 is SGHKS and CDR2 YYEKEE (reference sequence).